This is a list of T cell receptor beta chains from one sample in a study of T cells in Graves' hyperthyroidism and ophthalmopathy. TCRdb re-analysed the multiplex PCR reads in MiXCR, keeping a single row per CDR3 protein. This sample has 500,000 to 650,000 distinct CDR3 sequences; about 15% occur once, and the top ten carry approximately 15%. Material: blood. These receptors all stem from a woman aged 40 to 49 with Graves' hyperthyroidism. Each CDR3 is given with its conserved first and last residue. The D gene is left open where the match is weak. Clone size is not always given. Where it is, it says once, few, many or a class for expanded clones.

j_call: TRBJ2-6
v_call: TRBV6-1
clone_size: many
d_call: .
cdr3_nt: TGTGCCAGCAGCACAGTGGTAGGGGCCAACGTCCTGACTTTC
cdr3_aa: CASSTVVGANVLTF

j_call: TRBJ1-1
v_call: TRBV6-1
clone_size: many
d_call: .
cdr3_nt: TGTGCCAGCAGACAAAGGACGCTCGAAGCTTTCTTT
cdr3_aa: CASRQRTLEAFF

j_call: TRBJ1-1
v_call: TRBV28
clone_size: many
d_call: .
cdr3_nt: TGTGCCAGCGGCGAACAGGGTAAGAACACTGAAGCTTTCTTT
cdr3_aa: CASGEQGKNTEAFF

j_call: TRBJ2-1
v_call: TRBV5-1
clone_size: many
d_call: TRBD2
cdr3_nt: TGCGCCAGCACCCGGGGGGACTACTCCTACAATGAGCAGTTCTTC
cdr3_aa: CASTRGDYSYNEQFF

j_call: TRBJ2-6
v_call: TRBV6-6
clone_size: .
d_call: TRBD1
cdr3_nt: TGCGCCAGCAGTTACTCGCCCCCGGGACAGGACTCTGGGGCCAACGTCCTGACTTTC
cdr3_aa: CASSYSPPGQDSGANVLTF

j_call: TRBJ2-1
v_call: TRBV12-3/TRBV12-4
clone_size: .
d_call: TRBD2
cdr3_nt: TGTGCCAGCAGTTTTGAGACTAGCGGGAGGAATGAGCAGTTCTTC
cdr3_aa: CASSFETSGRNEQFF

j_call: TRBJ2-7
v_call: TRBV20-1
clone_size: many
d_call: TRBD2
cdr3_nt: TGCAGTGCTACTAACGGACTAGCTTTCTACGAGCAGTACTTC
cdr3_aa: CSATNGLAFYEQYF

j_call: TRBJ2-1
v_call: TRBV28
clone_size: few
d_call: .
cdr3_nt: TGTGCCAGCAGTATCGGGGGTTCCTACAATGAGCAGTTCTTC
cdr3_aa: CASSIGGSYNEQFF

j_call: TRBJ2-7
v_call: TRBV3-1
clone_size: many
d_call: TRBD2
cdr3_nt: TGTGCCAGCAGCCAAGCGGGGGGGCGCTTCGACGAGCAGTACTTC
cdr3_aa: CASSQAGGRFDEQYF

j_call: TRBJ2-5
v_call: TRBV27
clone_size: few
d_call: TRBD2
cdr3_nt: TGTGCCAGCAGGAAACTAGCGGGAGCAGAGACCCAGTACTTC
cdr3_aa: CASRKLAGAETQYF

j_call: TRBJ2-3
v_call: TRBV29-1
clone_size: .
d_call: TRBD1
cdr3_nt: TGCAGCGTTACAGACAGGGTGGAAGATACGCAGTATTTT
cdr3_aa: CSVTDRVEDTQYF

j_call: TRBJ2-1
v_call: TRBV20-1
clone_size: many
d_call: .
cdr3_nt: TGCAGTGCTAGAGGCGAAACAGTTGTAAGAATGGATGAGCAGTTCTTC
cdr3_aa: CSARGETVVRMDEQFF